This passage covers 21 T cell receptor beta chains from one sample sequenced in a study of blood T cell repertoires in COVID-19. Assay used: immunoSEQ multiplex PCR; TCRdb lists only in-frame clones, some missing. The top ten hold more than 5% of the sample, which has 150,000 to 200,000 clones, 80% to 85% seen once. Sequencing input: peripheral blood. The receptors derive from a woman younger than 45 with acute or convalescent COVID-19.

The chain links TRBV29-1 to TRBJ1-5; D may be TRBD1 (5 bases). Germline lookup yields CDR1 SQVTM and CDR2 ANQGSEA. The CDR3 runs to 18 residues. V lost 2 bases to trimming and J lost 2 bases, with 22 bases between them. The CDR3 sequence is CSVESGKFVREGNQPQHF. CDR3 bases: TGCAGCGTTGAATCCGGTAAGTTTGTCAGGGAAGGCAATCAGCCCCAGCATTTT.

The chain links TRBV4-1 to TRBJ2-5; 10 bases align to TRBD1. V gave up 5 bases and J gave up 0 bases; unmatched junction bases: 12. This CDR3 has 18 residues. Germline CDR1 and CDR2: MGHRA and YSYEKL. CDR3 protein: CASSARFRDRGYQETQYF. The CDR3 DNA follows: TGCGCCAGCAGCGCACGATTTCGGGACAGGGGTTACCAAGAGACCCAGTACTTC.

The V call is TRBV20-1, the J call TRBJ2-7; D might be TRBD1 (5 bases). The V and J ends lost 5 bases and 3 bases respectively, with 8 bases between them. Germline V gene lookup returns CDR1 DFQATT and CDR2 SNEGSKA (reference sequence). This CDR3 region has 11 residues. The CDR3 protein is CSASDNYEQYF. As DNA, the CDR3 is TGCAGTGCTTCGGACAACTACGAGCAGTACTTC.

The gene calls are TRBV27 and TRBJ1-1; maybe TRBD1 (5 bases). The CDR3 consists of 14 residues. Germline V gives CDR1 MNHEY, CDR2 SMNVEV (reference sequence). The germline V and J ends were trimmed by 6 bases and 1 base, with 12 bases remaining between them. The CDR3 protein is CASRTTATNTEAFF. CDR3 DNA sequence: TGTGCCAGCAGGACGACAGCGACGAACACTGAAGCTTTCTTT.

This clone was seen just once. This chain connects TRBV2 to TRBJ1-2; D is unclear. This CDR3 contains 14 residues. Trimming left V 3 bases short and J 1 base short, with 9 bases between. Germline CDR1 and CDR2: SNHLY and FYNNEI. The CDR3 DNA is TGTGCCAGCAGTGAGAGAGGCAGTAACTATGGCTACACCTTC. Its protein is CASSERGSNYGYTF.

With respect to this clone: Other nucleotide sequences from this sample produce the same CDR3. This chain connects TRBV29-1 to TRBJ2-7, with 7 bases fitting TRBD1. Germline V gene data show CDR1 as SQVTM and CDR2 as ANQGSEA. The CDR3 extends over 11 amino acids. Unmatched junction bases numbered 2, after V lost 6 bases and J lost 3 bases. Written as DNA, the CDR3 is TGCAGCGTCGGACAGGACTACGAGCAGTACTTC. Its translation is CSVGQDYEQYF.

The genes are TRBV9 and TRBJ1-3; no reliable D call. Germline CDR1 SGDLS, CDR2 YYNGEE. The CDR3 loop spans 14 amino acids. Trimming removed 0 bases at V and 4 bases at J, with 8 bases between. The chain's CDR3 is CASSVGSTGNTIYF. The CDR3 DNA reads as TGTGCCAGCAGCGTAGGATCGACAGGAAACACCATATATTTT.

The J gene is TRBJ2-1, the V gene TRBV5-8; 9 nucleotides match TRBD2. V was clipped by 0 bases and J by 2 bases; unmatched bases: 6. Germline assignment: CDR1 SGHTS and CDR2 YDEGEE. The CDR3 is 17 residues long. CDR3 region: CASSLGSGRTTYNEQFF. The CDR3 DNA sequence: TGTGCCAGCAGCTTGGGTAGCGGGAGAACCACCTACAATGAGCAGTTCTTC.

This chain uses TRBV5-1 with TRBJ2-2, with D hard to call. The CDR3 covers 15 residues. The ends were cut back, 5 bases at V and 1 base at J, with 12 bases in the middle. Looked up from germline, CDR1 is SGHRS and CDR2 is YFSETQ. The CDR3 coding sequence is TGCGCCAGCAGAAAGAACTCCCGGAACACCGGGGAGCTGTTTTTT. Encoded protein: CASRKNSRNTGELFF.

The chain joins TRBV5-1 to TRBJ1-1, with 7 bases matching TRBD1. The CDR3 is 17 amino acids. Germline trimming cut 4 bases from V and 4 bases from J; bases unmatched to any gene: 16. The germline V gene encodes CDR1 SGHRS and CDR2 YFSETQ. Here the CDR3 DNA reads TGCGCCAGCAGCAGAACCCTCCCCAGGGGGTTAAGCACTGAAGCTTTCTTT. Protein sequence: CASSRTLPRGLSTEAFF.

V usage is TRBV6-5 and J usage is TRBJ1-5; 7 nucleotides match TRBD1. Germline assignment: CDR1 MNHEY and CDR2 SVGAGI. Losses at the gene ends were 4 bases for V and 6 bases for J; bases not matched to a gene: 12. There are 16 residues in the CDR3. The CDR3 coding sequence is TGTGCCAGCAGTTCCTCTACTAGGGGGCGCGGTCAGCCCCAGCATTTT. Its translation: CASSSSTRGRGQPQHF.

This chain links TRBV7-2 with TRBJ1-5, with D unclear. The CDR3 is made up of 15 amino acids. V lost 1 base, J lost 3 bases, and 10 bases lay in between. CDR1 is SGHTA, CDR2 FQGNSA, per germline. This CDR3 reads CASSLEGTVNQPQHF. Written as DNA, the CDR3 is TGTGCCAGCAGCTTAGAAGGCACAGTCAATCAGCCCCAGCATTTT.

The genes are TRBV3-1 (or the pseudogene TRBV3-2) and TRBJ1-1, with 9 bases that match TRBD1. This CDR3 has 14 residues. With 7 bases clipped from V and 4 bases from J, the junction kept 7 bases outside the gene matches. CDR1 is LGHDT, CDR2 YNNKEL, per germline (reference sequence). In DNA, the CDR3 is TGTGCCAGCATCAACAGGGGGCTGAGCACTGAAGCTTTCTTT. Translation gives CASINRGLSTEAFF.

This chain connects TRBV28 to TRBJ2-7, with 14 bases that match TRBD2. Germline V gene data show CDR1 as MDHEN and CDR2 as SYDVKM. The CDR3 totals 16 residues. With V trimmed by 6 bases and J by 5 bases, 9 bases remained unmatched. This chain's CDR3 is CASSGTSGSSLHEQYF. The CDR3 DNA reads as TGTGCCAGCAGCGGGACTAGCGGGAGCTCCCTACACGAGCAGTACTTC.

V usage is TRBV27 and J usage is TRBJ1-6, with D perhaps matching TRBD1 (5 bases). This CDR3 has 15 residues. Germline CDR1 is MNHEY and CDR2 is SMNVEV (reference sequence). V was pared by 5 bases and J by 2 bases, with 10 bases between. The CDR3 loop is CASSLTGTYNSPLHF. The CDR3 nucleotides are TGTGCCAGCAGTCTAACAGGAACCTATAATTCACCCCTCCACTTT.

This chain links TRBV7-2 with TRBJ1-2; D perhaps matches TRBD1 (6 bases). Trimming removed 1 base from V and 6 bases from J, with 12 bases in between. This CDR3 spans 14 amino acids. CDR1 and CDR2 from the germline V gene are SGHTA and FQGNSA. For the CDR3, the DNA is TGTGCCAGCAGCTTAGGGGGGCAAAGGGATGGCTACACCTTC. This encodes CASSLGGQRDGYTF.

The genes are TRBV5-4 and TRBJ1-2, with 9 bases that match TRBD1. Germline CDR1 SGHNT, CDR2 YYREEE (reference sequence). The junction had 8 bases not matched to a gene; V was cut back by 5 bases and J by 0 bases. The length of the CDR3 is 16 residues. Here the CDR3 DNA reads TGTGCCAGCAGACTGGACAGGGGTGGTTCTAACTATGGCTACACCTTC. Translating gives CASRLDRGGSNYGYTF.

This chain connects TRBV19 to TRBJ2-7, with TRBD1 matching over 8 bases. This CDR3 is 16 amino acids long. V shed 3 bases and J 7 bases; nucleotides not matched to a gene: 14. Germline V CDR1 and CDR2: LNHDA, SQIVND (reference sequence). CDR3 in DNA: TGTGCCAGTAGTATTCGGTTGGGTCAGGGGGCGCCAGAGCAGTACTTC. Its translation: CASSIRLGQGAPEQYF.

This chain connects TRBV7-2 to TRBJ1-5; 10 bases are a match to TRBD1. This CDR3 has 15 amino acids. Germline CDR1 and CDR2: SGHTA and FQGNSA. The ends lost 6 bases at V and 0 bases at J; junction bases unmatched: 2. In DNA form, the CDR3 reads TGTGCCAGCAGGGGGACAGGGGATAGCAATCAGCCCCAGCATTTT. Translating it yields CASRGTGDSNQPQHF. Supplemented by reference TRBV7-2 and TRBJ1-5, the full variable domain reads GAGVSQSPSNKVTEKGKDVELRCDPISGHTALYWYRQSLGQGLEFLIYFQGNSAPDKSGLPSDRFSAERTGGSVSTLTIQRTQQEDSAVYLCASRGTGDSNQPQHFGDGTRLSIL.

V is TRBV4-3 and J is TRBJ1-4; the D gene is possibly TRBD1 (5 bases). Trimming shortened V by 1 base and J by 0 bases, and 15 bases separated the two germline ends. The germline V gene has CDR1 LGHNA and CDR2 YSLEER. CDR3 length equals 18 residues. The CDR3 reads CASSQGGRVKATNEKLFF. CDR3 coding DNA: TGCGCCAGCAGCCAAGGGGGCAGGGTAAAGGCAACTAATGAAAAACTGTTTTTT.

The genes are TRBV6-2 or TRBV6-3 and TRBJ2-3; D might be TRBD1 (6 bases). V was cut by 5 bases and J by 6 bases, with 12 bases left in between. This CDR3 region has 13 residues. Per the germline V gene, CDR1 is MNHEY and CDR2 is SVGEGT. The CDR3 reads CASSPWTEDTQYF. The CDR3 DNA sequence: TGTGCCAGCAGTCCCTGGACAGAGGATACGCAGTATTTT.